This T cell receptor (beta chain) was recovered during a study of blood T cells in healthy people across ages. A few counts support this clonotype. A second PCR, run for 7 to 11 cycles, used a sample-barcoded 5' primer plus a J-beta primer mix. TCRdb re-called the 5' RACE reads through MiXCR, storing one row per CDR3 protein. The table records 700,000 to 900,000 distinct CDR3 sequences, more than 25% of them present only once. CDR3 length: 14 amino acids. In germline, CDR1 is SNHLY, CDR2 FYNNEI. V trimming: 6 bases; J trimming: 6 bases; junction bases outside the gene matches: 7. These sequences were also reported in another study, on T cells of mothers and their children.

The sequence came from a boy under 18 in good health. Sequenced: blood. The V gene is TRBV2, the J gene TRBJ2-2, with 7 bases fitting TRBD1. CDR3 sequence: CASSPRQGPGELFF. Written as DNA, the CDR3 is TGTGCCAGCAGCCCTAGACAGGGCCCCGGGGAGCTGTTTTTT. Variable domain in full (rest from reference TRBV2 and TRBJ2-2): EPEVTQTPSHQVTQMGQEVILRCVPISNHLYFYWYRQILGQKVEFLVSFYNNEISEKSEIFDDQFSVERPDGSNFTLKIRSTKLEDSAMYFCASSPRQGPGELFFGEGSRLTVL.